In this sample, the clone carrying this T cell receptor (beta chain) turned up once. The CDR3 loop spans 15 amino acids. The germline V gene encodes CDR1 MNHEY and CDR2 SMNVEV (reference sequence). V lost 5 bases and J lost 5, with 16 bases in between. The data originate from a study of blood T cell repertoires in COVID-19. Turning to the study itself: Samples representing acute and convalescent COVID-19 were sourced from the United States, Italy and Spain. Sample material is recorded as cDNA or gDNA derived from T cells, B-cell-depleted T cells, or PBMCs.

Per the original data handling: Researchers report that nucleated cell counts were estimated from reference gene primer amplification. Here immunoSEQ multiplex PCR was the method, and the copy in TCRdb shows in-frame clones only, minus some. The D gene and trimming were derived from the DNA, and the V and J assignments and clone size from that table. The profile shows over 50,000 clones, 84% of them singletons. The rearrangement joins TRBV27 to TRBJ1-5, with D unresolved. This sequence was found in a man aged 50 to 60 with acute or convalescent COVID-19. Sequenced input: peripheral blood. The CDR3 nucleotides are TGTGCCAGCAGTCCTGACGGAGGGTACTATCAGCCCCAGCATTTT. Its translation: CASSPDGGYYQPQHF.